The rows below give T cell receptor beta chains drawn from one sample of a study of blood T cell repertoires in COVID-19. The table came from immunoSEQ multiplex PCR; TCRdb's copy has only in-frame clones and leaves some out. The repertoire holds approximately 260,000 clones, with about 85% as singletons. Specimen: PBMCs or T cells enriched from blood (not recorded which). The source is a woman in her 30s with acute COVID-19. Both conserved end residues are part of each CDR3. The order of the fields is J gene, clone size, D gene, V gene, CDR3 protein, CDR3 DNA. A D gene is named only where the DNA matches it firmly. Not every row has a clone size; where given, it reads once, few, many or a size class.

>TRBJ2-1|NA|NA|TRBV5-6
CASSFGGGHNEQFF
TGTGCCAGCAGCTTTGGCGGGGGCCACAATGAGCAGTTCTTC
>TRBJ1-2|NA|TRBD1|TRBV2
CASSRDRGRDGYTF
TGTGCCAGCAGTCGGGACAGGGGGCGGGATGGCTACACCTTC
>TRBJ1-6|NA|NA|TRBV15
CATSRDGYSPLHF
TGTGCCACCAGCAGAGACGGTTATTCACCCCTCCACTTT
>TRBJ1-1|NA|TRBD1|TRBV19
CASSIRRGSDRLAFF
TGTGCCAGTAGTATACGGCGCGGTTCGGACAGGCTCGCTTTCTTT
>TRBJ1-1|once|TRBD1|TRBV27
CASSFQGGGNTEAFF
TGTGCCAGCAGTTTCCAGGGGGGAGGGAACACTGAAGCTTTCTTT
>TRBJ2-7|NA|TRBD2|TRBV6-6
CASSPHAGGGEQYF
TGTGCCAGCAGTCCCCACGCGGGAGGAGGCGAGCAGTACTTC
>TRBJ1-2|NA|TRBD1|TRBV15
CATSSRYEPGQGTGGYTF
TGTGCCACCAGCAGCCGATACGAACCGGGACAGGGAACGGGAGGCTACACCTTC
>TRBJ1-5|NA|NA|TRBV3-1/TRBV3-2
CASVHNSDSNSNQPQHF
TGTGCCAGCGTCCATAACTCGGACAGCAATAGCAATCAGCCCCAGCATTTT
>TRBJ1-2|NA|NA|TRBV27
CASSRGGAGGYTF
TGTGCCAGCAGTCGGGGGGGCGCGGGTGGCTACACCTTC
>TRBJ1-5|NA|NA|TRBV6-5
CASSYSLYQPQHF
TGTGCCAGCAGTTACTCCTTGTATCAGCCCCAGCATTTT
>TRBJ2-7|NA|TRBD2|TRBV6-1
CASSEGSSGEQYF
TGTGCCAGCAGTGAAGGGTCTAGCGGCGAGCAGTACTTC
>TRBJ2-5|NA|NA|TRBV3-1/TRBV3-2
CASSQGTGGAQYF
TGTGCCAGCAGCCAAGGGACAGGCGGGGCCCAGTACTTC
>TRBJ2-5|once|NA|TRBV15
CATRASAQETQYF
TGTGCCACCAGGGCTAGCGCACAAGAGACCCAGTACTTC
>TRBJ1-2|NA|NA|TRBV19
CASSISLNGGYTF
TGTGCCAGTAGTATCAGTCTCAATGGTGGCTACACCTTC
>TRBJ1-5|NA|TRBD1|TRBV12-3/TRBV12-4
CASSRGQQPQHF
TGTGCCAGCAGTAGGGGACAGCAGCCCCAGCATTTT
>TRBJ1-6|NA|NA|TRBV5-1
CASSLGRGSSYNSPLHF
TGCGCCAGCAGCTTGGGGCGTGGGAGCTCCTATAATTCACCCCTCCACTTT
>TRBJ2-2|NA|NA|TRBV2
CASVQGNTGELFF
TGTGCCAGCGTACAGGGGAACACCGGGGAGCTGTTTTTT
>TRBJ2-7|NA|NA|TRBV7-2
CASSLVWGPSYEQYF
TGTGCCAGCAGCTTAGTATGGGGCCCTTCCTACGAGCAGTACTTC
>TRBJ2-7|NA|NA|TRBV15
CATSRDSRGLQYF
TGTGCCACCAGCAGGGACAGTAGGGGATTGCAGTACTTC
>TRBJ2-7|NA|NA|TRBV27
CASSPGLVTYEQYF
TGTGCCAGCAGTCCGGGACTGGTTACCTACGAGCAGTACTTC
>TRBJ2-3|NA|NA|TRBV27
CASSSRGPPDTQYF
TGTGCCAGCAGCTCCAGGGGACCGCCGGATACGCAGTATTTT
>TRBJ2-3|NA|NA|TRBV19
CASSSTGDRETQYF
TGTGCCAGTAGTAGTACAGGCGACAGAGAAACGCAGTATTTT
>TRBJ1-1|NA|NA|TRBV2
CASSAWPGDTEAFF
TGTGCCAGCAGTGCATGGCCGGGGGACACTGAAGCTTTCTTT
>TRBJ1-1|NA|NA|TRBV27
CASSLLGGGTEAFF
TGTGCCAGCAGTTTACTGGGGGGGGGCACTGAAGCTTTCTTT
>TRBJ2-3|NA|NA|TRBV7-3
CASSLSLAASTDTQYF
TGTGCCAGCAGCTTATCCCTAGCAGCTAGCACAGATACGCAGTATTTT
>TRBJ2-2|NA|TRBD2|TRBV19
CASSKRLAGDTGELFF
TGTGCCAGTAGTAAAAGGCTAGCGGGGGACACCGGGGAGCTGTTTTTT
>TRBJ2-7|NA|TRBD1|TRBV19
CASSIDGTDFYEQYF
TGTGCCAGTAGTATAGACGGGACAGACTTCTACGAGCAGTACTTC
>TRBJ1-1|NA|NA|TRBV5-4
CASSLGRGRTEAFF
TGTGCCAGCAGCTTGGGGCGGGGACGCACTGAAGCTTTCTTT
>TRBJ1-6|NA|NA|TRBV6-2/TRBV6-3
CASSYPGTFGSPLHF
TGTGCCAGCAGTTACCCAGGCACCTTCGGCTCACCCCTCCACTTT
>TRBJ1-2|NA|NA|TRBV6-6
CASTRTDSTYGYTF
TGTGCCAGCACCAGAACCGACAGCACCTATGGCTACACCTTC
>TRBJ2-7|NA|NA|TRBV18
CASSPPNDRVYEQYF
TGTGCCAGCTCACCACCTAACGACAGAGTCTACGAGCAGTACTTC
>TRBJ2-1|NA|TRBD2|TRBV28
CASSLWGTSGSNEQFF
TGTGCCAGCAGTTTATGGGGGACTAGCGGGAGTAATGAGCAGTTCTTC
>TRBJ2-2|once|NA|TRBV19
CASRPGSWDTGELFF
TGTGCCAGTAGACCCGGGTCTTGGGACACCGGGGAGCTGTTTTTT
>TRBJ2-5|NA|NA|TRBV19
CASSIDTETQYF
TGTGCCAGTAGTATTGACACAGAGACCCAGTACTTC
>TRBJ2-3|NA|NA|TRBV5-5
CASSGPGPSFNTDTQYF
TGTGCCAGCAGCGGGCCCGGCCCTAGCTTCAACACAGATACGCAGTATTTT
>TRBJ2-1|NA|NA|TRBV28
CASRVAGSSYNEQFF
TGTGCCAGCAGAGTCGCGGGGAGCTCCTACAATGAGCAGTTCTTC
>TRBJ2-1|NA|TRBD2|TRBV18
CASSPGLPYNEQFF
TGTGCCAGCTCACCGGGACTACCCTACAATGAGCAGTTCTTC
>TRBJ1-1|NA|NA|TRBV18
CASSPNSRGRTEAFF
TGTGCCAGCTCACCAAACTCCCGGGGGAGGACTGAAGCTTTCTTT
>TRBJ1-2|NA|NA|TRBV5-4
CASSLIRGATINYGYTF
TGTGCCAGCAGCTTGATCAGGGGAGCTACAATTAACTATGGCTACACCTTC
>TRBJ2-3|once|TRBD2|TRBV9
CASSVARAGRGDTQYF
TGTGCCAGCAGCGTAGCGCGAGCGGGAAGGGGAGATACGCAGTATTTT
>TRBJ1-1|NA|NA|TRBV15
CATRTPLQGNTEAFF
TGTGCCACCAGGACGCCTCTACAGGGGAACACTGAAGCTTTCTTT
>TRBJ2-5|NA|TRBD2|TRBV28
CASSFPQGTSGRLETQYF
TGTGCCAGCAGTTTTCCCCAAGGTACTAGCGGGAGGTTGGAGACCCAGTACTTC
>TRBJ2-5|NA|TRBD2|TRBV5-1
CASSPGGETQYF
TGCGCCAGCAGCCCGGGAGGCGAGACCCAGTACTTC
>TRBJ2-3|NA|TRBD1|TRBV2
CASRAQGADTQYF
TGTGCCAGCAGGGCACAGGGGGCAGATACGCAGTATTTT
>TRBJ2-1|NA|TRBD2|TRBV6-5
CASTGTSGGNEQFF
TGTGCCAGCACCGGGACTAGCGGGGGTAATGAGCAGTTCTTC
>TRBJ2-3|NA|TRBD1|TRBV29-1
CSAQTVELRGQGFRDTQYF
TGCAGCGCCCAAACCGTTGAGTTGCGAGGACAGGGTTTTAGAGATACGCAGTATTTT
>TRBJ2-1|NA|TRBD2|TRBV28
CASLRVAGAYNEQFF
TGTGCCAGCCTAAGGGTAGCGGGAGCCTACAATGAGCAGTTCTTC
>TRBJ1-2|NA|NA|TRBV20-1
CSAPSGYGYTF
TGCAGTGCTCCTTCAGGCTATGGCTACACCTTC
>TRBJ2-1|NA|NA|TRBV4-3
CASSQEHGTLNEQFF
TGCGCCAGCAGCCAAGAACACGGGACTCTCAATGAGCAGTTCTTC
>TRBJ1-1|NA|NA|TRBV9
CASSVAPDTEAFF
TGTGCCAGCAGCGTAGCCCCGGACACTGAAGCTTTCTTT
>TRBJ2-1|once|NA|TRBV7-9
CASSSYAGSSYNEQFF
TGTGCCAGCAGCTCTTATGCCGGGAGCTCCTACAATGAGCAGTTCTTC
>TRBJ1-5|NA|TRBD1|TRBV2
CASRSDRRWMKGNQPQHF
TGTGCCAGCAGATCGGACAGGAGGTGGATGAAAGGCAATCAGCCCCAGCATTTT
>TRBJ1-6|NA|NA|TRBV28
CASSLVGSPLHF
TGTGCCAGCAGTTTAGTTGGCTCACCCCTCCACTTT
>TRBJ2-6|once|TRBD2|TRBV29-1
CSVVEGGTGANVLTF
TGCAGCGTTGTAGAGGGAGGGACTGGGGCCAACGTCCTGACTTTC
>TRBJ1-6|once|NA|TRBV5-1
CASRDQVTTNSPLHF
TGCGCCAGCAGGGACCAGGTGACTACTAATTCACCCCTCCACTTT
>TRBJ2-5|few|TRBD1|TRBV28
CASSLGQGATQETQYF
TGTGCCAGCAGTTTAGGTCAGGGGGCCACCCAAGAGACCCAGTACTTC
>TRBJ1-6|NA|TRBD1|TRBV2
CASRTDQGARNSPLHF
TGTGCCAGCAGGACGGACCAGGGGGCTAGGAATTCACCCCTCCACTTT
>TRBJ1-2|NA|TRBD1|TRBV6-5
CASSYSMTGRNYGYTF
TGTGCCAGCAGTTACTCGATGACAGGGAGAAACTATGGCTACACCTTC
>TRBJ1-2|few|TRBD1|TRBV28
CASSLGTGYGYTF
TGTGCCAGCAGTTTAGGGACAGGCTATGGCTACACCTTC
>TRBJ2-1|NA|TRBD2|TRBV7-2
CASSLKGLAGFSSYNEQFF
TGTGCCAGCAGCCTAAAGGGACTAGCGGGGTTCAGCTCCTACAATGAGCAGTTCTTC